The 8 T cell receptor beta chains below all came from one sample that was sequenced in a study of shared clonotypes between healthy human individuals. Clones were sequenced by immunoSEQ multiplex PCR, and TCRdb holds only the in-frame ones, with some missing. Of about 1 million clones listed, more than 65% are singletons. Sequencing input: memory CD4+ T cells sorted from blood. The subset was: CD45RA-negative fraction. The receptors shown here come from a young man in good health.

On this clone itself: Given a much more abundant clone one base away, this may be a read error. Here the CDR3 DNA reads TGTGCCAGCAGCTTAGACCGGGAGACCCAGTACTTC. This translates into CASSLDRETQYF. The chain carries TRBV7-3 and TRBJ2-5; D gene ambiguous. From germline, CDR1 is SGHTA and CDR2 FQGTGA. Trimming removed 2 bases from V and 5 bases from J, with 6 bases in between. The CDR3 is 12 residues long.

J is TRBJ2-2 and V is TRBV6-4; 7 bases map to TRBD1. The V segment lost 4 bases and the J segment 7 bases; nucleotides outside the gene matches: 3. The length of the CDR3 is 13 residues. Germline loops: CDR1 MRHNA, CDR2 SNTAGT. CDR3 bases: TGTGCCAGCAGTGGACAGGGAAACGGGGAGCTGTTTTTT. This encodes CASSGQGNGELFF.

This chain uses TRBV19 with TRBJ2-3, with D perhaps being TRBD1 or TRBD2 (5 bases each). This CDR3 contains 14 residues. Germline assignment: CDR1 LNHDA and CDR2 SQIVND (reference sequence). The CDR3 DNA reads TGTGTTTTTTTTACGGGGCCCACCCTCGATACGCAGTATTTT. Translated: CVFFTGPTLDTQYF.

Regarding this clone: Other DNA sequences in the same sample also yield this CDR3. CDR3 loop: CASSFLGGNTEAFF. The CDR3 region has the DNA TGTGCCAGCAGCTTCCTTGGGGGAAACACTGAAGCTTTCTTT. The chain uses TRBV7-2 and TRBJ1-1, with D maybe TRBD1 (5 bases). The CDR3 consists of 14 residues. Germline CDR1 reads SGHTA; CDR2 reads FQGNSA. Trimming took off 3 bases at V and 2 bases at J, with 10 bases between the two ends.

The chain joins TRBV5-4 to TRBJ2-5, with a possible D match to TRBD2 (5 bases). Germline CDR1 and CDR2: SGHNT and YYREEE (reference sequence). There are 15 residues in the CDR3. Trimming took off 1 base at V and 4 bases at J, with 14 bases between the two ends. The CDR3 DNA reads as TGTGCCAGCAGCTTGTTGGGAGCACCCGCAGAGACCCAGTACTTC. As protein: CASSLLGAPAETQYF.

This sequence joins TRBV27 and TRBJ2-7; 7 bases match TRBD2. The V and J ends lost 5 bases and 0 bases, in that order; junction bases with no gene match: 1. CDR1 MNHEY and CDR2 SMNVEV come from the germline V gene (reference sequence). The CDR3 has 13 residues. Here the CDR3 reads CASSRGDSYEQYF. The CDR3 DNA is TGTGCCAGCAGTCGGGGGGACTCCTACGAGCAGTACTTC.

The genes are TRBV5-1 and TRBJ1-2; D remains ambiguous. The CDR3 consists of 16 residues. The germline CDR1 and CDR2 sequences are SGHRS and YFSETQ. Trimming shortened V by 0 bases and J by 9 bases, and 21 bases separated the two germline ends. CDR3 amino acids: CASSLGRTPGIGSYTF. CDR3 coding DNA: TGCGCCAGCAGCTTGGGCCGGACCCCCGGGATAGGAAGCTACACCTTC.

V is TRBV2 and J is TRBJ2-2; a possible D gene is TRBD1 (6 bases). CDR1 and CDR2 (germline): SNHLY, FYNNEI. The V gene lost 2 bases and the J gene lost 6 bases, with 16 bases spanning the gap. The CDR3 extends over 16 amino acids. The CDR3 DNA is TGTGCCAGCAGTGAAAGGGGCAGTAAGGGGGCCGGGGAGCTGTTTTTT. Translated: CASSERGSKGAGELFF.